This T cell receptor beta chain was sequenced during a study of PD-L1 blockade in urothelial cancer. Background on the study: The analyses of blood took place 3 weeks (second dose) and 6 weeks after treatment start. Median blood clonality was roughly 0.087, with around 83,000 unique TCRs.

V shed 4 bases and J 12 bases; nucleotides not matched to a gene: 13. Germline V gene data show CDR1 as SGHRS and CDR2 as YFSETQ. This CDR3 is built from 14 residues. Only in-frame clones appear in the TCRdb table, and some are missing; sequencing was by immunoSEQ multiplex PCR. The sample lists around 120,000 clones, around 89% occurring once. Concerning this clone itself: What it binds is not known.

The time point here: peripheral blood 6 weeks after treatment start. Patients were living with locally advanced or metastatic urothelial carcinoma. Study-level findings and limits: By 3 weeks, tumor-associated blood clones had expanded more in durable-benefit patients.

This clonotype was sampled from a man in his 60s with urothelial cancer. The chain joins TRBV5-1 to TRBJ2-1; 7 bases agree with TRBD1. This specimen consisted of PBMCs, obtained around atezolizumab (anti-PD-L1) treatment. In DNA, the CDR3 is TGCGCCAGCAGCGAGGGACAGCCGGTCGATGGGCAGTTCTTC. Encoded protein: CASSEGQPVDGQFF. Using reference TRBV5-1 and TRBJ2-1 for the parts outside the CDR3, the full variable domain is KAGVTQTPRYLIKTRGQQVTLSCSPISGHRSVSWYQQTPGQGLQFLFEYFSETQRNKGNFPGRFSGRQFSNSRSEMNVSTLELGDSALYLCASSEGQPVDGQFFGPGTRLTVL.